The table lists the clone carrying this T cell receptor (beta chain) with a few counts. The data derive from a study of blood T cell repertoires in COVID-19. In the study overall: Italy, Spain and the United States were the sources of the convalescent and acute COVID-19 samples.

Per the study methods: From reference gene primer amplification, estimates of nucleated cell counts were derived. Sequenced by immunoSEQ multiplex PCR; TCRdb stores in-frame clones only, minus some. The V and J calls and the clone size are those of that table, but D and trimming were determined from the DNA. The table lists about 59,000 clones, more than 75% of them singletons. The CDR3 contains 15 residues. V was clipped by 7 bases and J by 5 bases, with 20 bases between them. Germline CDR1 and CDR2: LNHDA and SQIVND (reference sequence). Sequencing was performed on peripheral blood. This TCR came from a man older than 75 with acute or convalescent COVID-19. The genes are TRBV19 and TRBJ2-5; tentatively, D is TRBD1 (5 bases). CDR3 nucleotide sequence: TGTGCCAGTACCCGTACCCTAGACAGCCTTGAGACCCAGTACTTC. It yields the protein CASTRTLDSLETQYF.